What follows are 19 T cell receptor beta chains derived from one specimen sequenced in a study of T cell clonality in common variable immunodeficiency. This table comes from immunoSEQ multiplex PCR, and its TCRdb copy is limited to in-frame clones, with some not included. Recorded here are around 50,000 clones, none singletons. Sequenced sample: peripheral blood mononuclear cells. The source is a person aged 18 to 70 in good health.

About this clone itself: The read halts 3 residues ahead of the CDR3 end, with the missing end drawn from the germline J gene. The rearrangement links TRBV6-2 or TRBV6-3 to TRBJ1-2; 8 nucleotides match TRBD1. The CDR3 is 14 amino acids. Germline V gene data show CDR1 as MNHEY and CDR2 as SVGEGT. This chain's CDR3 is CASRADRESFDYTF. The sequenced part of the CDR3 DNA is TGTGCCAGCAGGGCGGACAGGGAGTCATTTGAC.

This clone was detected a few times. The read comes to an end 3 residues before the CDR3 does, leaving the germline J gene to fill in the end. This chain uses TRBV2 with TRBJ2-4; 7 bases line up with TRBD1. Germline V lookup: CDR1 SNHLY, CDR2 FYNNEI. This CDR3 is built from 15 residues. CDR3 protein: CASSPGTVIVYGQYF. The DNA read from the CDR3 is TGTGCCAGCAGCCCCGGGACAGTGATCGTCTATGGT.

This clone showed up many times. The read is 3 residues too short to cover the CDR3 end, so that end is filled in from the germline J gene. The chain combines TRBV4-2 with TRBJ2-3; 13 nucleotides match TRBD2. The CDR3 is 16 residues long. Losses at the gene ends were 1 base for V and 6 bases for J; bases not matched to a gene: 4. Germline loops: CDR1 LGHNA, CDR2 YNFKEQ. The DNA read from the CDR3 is TGTGCCAGCAGCCAAGGTACTAGCGGGGGGGCCGATACG. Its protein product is CASSQGTSGGADT. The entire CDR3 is CASSQGTSGGADTQYF.

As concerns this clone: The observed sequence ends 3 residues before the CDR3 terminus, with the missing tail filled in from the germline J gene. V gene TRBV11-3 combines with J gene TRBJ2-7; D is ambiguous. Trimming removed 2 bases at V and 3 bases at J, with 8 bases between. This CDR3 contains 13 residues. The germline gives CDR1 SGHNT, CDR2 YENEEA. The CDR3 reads CASSLTQSYEQYF. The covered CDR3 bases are TGTGCCAGCAGCTTAACACAGAGCTACGAG.

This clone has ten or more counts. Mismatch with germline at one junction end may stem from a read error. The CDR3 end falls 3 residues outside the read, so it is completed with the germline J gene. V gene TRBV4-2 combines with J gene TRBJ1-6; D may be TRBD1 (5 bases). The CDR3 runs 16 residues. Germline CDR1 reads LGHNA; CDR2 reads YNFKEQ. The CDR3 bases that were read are TGCGCCAGCAGCCAAGATAGGGGAGTTGGGAATTCACCC. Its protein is CASSQDRGVGNSP. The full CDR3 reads CASSQDRGVGNSPLHF.

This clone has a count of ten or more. CDR3 DNA (partial): TGTGCCTCGCAGGGACAGCGAGTCTCTGGAAACACC. This encodes CASQGQRVSGNT. The complete CDR3 protein is CASQGQRVSGNTIYF. The chain is built from TRBV30 and TRBJ1-3; TRBD1 agrees at 7 bases. The read ends 3 residues before the CDR3 terminus; that terminus is restored from the germline J gene. The CDR3 covers 15 residues. V shed 7 bases and J 0 bases; nucleotides not matched to a gene: 9. Germline V gives CDR1 GTSNPN, CDR2 SVGIG (reference sequence).

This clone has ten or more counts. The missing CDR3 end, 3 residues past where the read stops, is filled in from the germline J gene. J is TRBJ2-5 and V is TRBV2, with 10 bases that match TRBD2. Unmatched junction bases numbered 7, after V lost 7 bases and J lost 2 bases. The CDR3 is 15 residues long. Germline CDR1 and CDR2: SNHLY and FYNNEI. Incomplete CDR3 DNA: TGTGCCAGCACTGGGCTAGCGGGGGCTCAAGAGACC. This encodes CASTGLAGAQET. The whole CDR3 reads CASTGLAGAQETQYF.

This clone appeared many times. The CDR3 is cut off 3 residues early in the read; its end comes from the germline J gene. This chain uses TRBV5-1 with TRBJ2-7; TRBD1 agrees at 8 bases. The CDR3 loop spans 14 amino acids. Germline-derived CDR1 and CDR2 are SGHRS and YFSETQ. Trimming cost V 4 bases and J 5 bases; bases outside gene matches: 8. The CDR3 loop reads CASSLQTGEDEQYF. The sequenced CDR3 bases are TGCGCCAGCAGCCTGCAGACAGGGGAGGACGAG.

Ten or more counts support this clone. Partial CDR3 DNA: TGCAGTGTCCTGCCCACTAGCGGGGGCCAAGAGACC. Translating gives CSVLPTSGGQET. The CDR3 reads in full as CSVLPTSGGQETQYF. The V and J genes are TRBV20-1 and TRBJ2-5; TRBD2 aligns across 11 bases. The read falls 3 residues short of the CDR3 end, and the missing part is taken from the germline J gene. V dropped 7 bases and J dropped 1; count of bases not matched to a gene: 8. CDR1 is DFQATT, CDR2 SNEGSKA, per germline (reference sequence). This CDR3 is built from 15 residues.

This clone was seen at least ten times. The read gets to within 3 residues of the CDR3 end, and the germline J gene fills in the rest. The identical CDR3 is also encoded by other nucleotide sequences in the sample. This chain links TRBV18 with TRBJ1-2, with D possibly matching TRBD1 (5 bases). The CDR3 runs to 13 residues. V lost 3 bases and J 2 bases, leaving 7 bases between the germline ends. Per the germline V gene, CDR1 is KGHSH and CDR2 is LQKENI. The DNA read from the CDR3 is TGTGCCAGCTCACCGGACAAGAACTATGGC. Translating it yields CASSPDKNYG. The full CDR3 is CASSPDKNYGYTF.

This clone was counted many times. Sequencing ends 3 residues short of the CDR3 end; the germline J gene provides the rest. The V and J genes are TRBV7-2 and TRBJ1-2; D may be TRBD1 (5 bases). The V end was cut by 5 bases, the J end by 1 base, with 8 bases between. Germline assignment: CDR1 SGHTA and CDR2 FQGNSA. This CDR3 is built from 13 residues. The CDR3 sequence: CASSIDSNYGYTF. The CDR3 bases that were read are TGTGCCAGCAGCATCGACAGTAACTATGGC.

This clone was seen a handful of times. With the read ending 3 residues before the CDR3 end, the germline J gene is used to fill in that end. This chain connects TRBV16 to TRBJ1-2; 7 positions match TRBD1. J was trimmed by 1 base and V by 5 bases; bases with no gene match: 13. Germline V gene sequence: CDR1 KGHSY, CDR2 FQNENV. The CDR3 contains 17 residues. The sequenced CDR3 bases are TGTGCCAGCAGCTATAGATCCGGGACAGCGATTAACTATGGC. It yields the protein CASSYRSGTAINYG. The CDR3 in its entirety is CASSYRSGTAINYGYTF.

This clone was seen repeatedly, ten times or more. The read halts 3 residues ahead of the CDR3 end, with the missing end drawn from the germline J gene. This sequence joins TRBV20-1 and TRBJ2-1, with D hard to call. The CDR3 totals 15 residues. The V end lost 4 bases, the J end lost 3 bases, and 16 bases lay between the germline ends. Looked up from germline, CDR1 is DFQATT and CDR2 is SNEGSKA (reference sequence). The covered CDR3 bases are TGCAGTGCTATCCTAAGCCTATCGGTCTACAATGAG. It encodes CSAILSLSVYNE. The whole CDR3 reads CSAILSLSVYNEQFF.

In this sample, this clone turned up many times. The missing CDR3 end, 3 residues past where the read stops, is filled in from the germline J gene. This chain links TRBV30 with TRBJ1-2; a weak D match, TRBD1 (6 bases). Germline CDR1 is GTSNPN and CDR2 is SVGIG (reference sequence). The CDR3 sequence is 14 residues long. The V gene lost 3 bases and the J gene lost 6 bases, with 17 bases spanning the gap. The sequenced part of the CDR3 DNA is TGTGCCTGGAGCGGGGCCGGGGGGGCGGATGGC. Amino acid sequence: CAWSGAGGADG. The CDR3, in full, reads CAWSGAGGADGYTF.

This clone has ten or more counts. This CDR3 reads CSAVGQGNTEAFF. Partial CDR3 DNA: TGCAGCGCTGTCGGACAGGGGAACACTGAA. The chain links TRBV29-1 to TRBJ1-1; TRBD1 matches at 8 bases. Read coverage stops 3 residues before the CDR3 terminus; the germline J gene supplies the remainder. The germline V gene encodes CDR1 SQVTM and CDR2 ANQGSEA. The CDR3 consists of 13 residues. The V and J ends lost 7 bases and 1 base, in that order; junction bases with no gene match: 5.

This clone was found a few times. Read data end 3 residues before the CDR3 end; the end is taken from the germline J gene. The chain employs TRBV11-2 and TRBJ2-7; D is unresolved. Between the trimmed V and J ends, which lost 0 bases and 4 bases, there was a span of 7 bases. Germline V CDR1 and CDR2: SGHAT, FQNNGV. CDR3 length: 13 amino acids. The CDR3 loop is CASSLDPIYEQYF. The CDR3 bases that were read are TGTGCCAGCAGCTTAGATCCTATTTACGAG.

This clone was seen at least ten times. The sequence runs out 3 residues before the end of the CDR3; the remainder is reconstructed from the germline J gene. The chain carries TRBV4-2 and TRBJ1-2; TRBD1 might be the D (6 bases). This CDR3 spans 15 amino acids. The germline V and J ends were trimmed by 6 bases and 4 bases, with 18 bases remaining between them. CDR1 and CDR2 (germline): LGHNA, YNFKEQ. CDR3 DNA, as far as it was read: TGTGCCAGCAGTCACCCAGGGGAAGTTTCCTATGGC. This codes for CASSHPGEVSYG. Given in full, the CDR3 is CASSHPGEVSYGYTF.

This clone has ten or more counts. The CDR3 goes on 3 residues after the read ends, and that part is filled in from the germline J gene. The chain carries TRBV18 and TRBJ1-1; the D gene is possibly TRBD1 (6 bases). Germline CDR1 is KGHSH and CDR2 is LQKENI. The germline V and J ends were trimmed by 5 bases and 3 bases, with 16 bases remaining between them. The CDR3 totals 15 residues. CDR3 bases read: TGTGCCAGCTCAAGGGACACCCTTAGGGACACTGAA. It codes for CASSRDTLRDTE. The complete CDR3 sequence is CASSRDTLRDTEAFF.

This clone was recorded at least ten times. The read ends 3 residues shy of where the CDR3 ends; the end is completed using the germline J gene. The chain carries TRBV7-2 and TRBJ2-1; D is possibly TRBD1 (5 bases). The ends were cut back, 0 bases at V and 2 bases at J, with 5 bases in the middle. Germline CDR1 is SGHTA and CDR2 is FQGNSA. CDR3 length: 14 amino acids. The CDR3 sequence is CASSLAGPYNEQFF. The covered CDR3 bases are TGTGCCAGCAGCTTAGCGGGGCCCTACAATGAG.